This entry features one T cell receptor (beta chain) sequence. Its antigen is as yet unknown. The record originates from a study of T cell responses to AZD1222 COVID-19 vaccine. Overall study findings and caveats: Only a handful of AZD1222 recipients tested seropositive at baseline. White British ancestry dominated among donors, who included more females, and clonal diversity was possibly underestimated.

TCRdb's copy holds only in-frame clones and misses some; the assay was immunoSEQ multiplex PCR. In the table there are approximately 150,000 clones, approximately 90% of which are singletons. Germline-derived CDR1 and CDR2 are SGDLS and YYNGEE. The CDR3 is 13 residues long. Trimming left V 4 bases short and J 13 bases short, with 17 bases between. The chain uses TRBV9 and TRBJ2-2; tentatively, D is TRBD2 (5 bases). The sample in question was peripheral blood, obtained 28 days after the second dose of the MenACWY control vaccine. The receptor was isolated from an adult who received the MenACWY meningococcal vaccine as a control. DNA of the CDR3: TGTGCCAGCAGCCAAGGGTCGCCCCGGGGGCTGTTTTTT. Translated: CASSQGSPRGLFF.